This T cell receptor (beta chain) was sequenced in a study of T cell changes during pregnancy in multiple sclerosis. The table came from immunoSEQ multiplex PCR; TCRdb's copy has only in-frame clones and leaves some out. Of over 30,000 clones detected, around 92% appear once; the ten largest clones hold roughly 1.2%. This clone has just a few counts. CDR1 and CDR2 (germline): SEHNR, FQNEAQ (reference sequence). V lost 5 bases and J lost 1, with 14 bases in between. This CDR3 region has 15 residues. Sequencing used PBMCs (not recorded whether the cells were cultured). V usage is TRBV7-9 and J usage is TRBJ1-1; TRBD1 is a possible D gene (5 bases). The source is a female donor with multiple sclerosis, enrolled in a pregnancy study. CDR3 nucleotides: TGTGCCAGCAGCCCGCATCGGGGGAAGAACACTGAAGCTTTCTTT. Translated, it gives CASSPHRGKNTEAFF. Variable domain in full (rest from reference TRBV7-9 and TRBJ1-1): DTGVSQNPRHKITKRGQNVTFRCDPISEHNRLYWYRQTLGQGPEFLTYFQNEAQLEKSRLLSDRFSAERPKGSFSTLEIQRTEQGDSAMYLCASSPHRGKNTEAFFGQGTRLTVV.